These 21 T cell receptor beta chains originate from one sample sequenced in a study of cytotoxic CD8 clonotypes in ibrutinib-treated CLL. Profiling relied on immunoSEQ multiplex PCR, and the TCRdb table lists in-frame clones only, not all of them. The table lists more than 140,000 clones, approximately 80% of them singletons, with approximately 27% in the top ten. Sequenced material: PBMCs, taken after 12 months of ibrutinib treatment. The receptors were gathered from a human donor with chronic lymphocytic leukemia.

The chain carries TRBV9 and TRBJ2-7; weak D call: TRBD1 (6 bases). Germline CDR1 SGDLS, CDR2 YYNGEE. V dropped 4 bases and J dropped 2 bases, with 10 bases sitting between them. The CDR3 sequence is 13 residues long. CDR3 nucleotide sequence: TGTGCCAGCAGCCCGCGACAGGCCTACGAGCAGTACTTC. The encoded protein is CASSPRQAYEQYF.

CDR3 in amino acids: CASSRGSYNSPLHF. DNA for the CDR3: TGTGCCAGCAGCCGGGGCTCCTATAATTCACCCCTCCACTTT. This chain uses TRBV27 with TRBJ1-6; D is uncertain. The CDR3 extends over 14 amino acids. Trimming took 6 bases from V and 0 from J, leaving 6 bases between them. Germline assignment: CDR1 MNHEY and CDR2 SMNVEV (reference sequence).

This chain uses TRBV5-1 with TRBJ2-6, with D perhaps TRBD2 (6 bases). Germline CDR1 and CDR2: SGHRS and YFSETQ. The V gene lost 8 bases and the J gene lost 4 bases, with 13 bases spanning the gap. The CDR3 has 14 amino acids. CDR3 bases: TGCGCCAGTGACGGGGGTCTGGGGGCCAACGTCCTGACTTTC. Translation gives CASDGGLGANVLTF.

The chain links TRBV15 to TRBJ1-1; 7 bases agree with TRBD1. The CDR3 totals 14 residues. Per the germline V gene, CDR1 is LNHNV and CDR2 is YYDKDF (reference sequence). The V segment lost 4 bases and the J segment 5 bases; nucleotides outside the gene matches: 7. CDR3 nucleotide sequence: TGTGCCACCAGCACAAGACAGGGACGTACTGAAGCTTTCTTT. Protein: CATSTRQGRTEAFF.

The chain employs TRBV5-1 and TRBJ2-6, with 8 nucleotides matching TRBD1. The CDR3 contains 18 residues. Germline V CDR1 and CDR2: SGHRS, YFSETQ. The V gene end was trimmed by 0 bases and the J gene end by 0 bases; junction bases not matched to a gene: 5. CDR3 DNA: TGCGCCAGCAGCTTGGGAAGACAGGGGTTCTCTGGGGCCAACGTCCTGACTTTC. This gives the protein CASSLGRQGFSGANVLTF.

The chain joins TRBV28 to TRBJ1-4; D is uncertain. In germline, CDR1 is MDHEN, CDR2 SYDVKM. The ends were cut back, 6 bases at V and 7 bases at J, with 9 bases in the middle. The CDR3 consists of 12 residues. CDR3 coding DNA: TGTGCCAGCAGCCTGACATCTGAAAAACTGTTTTTT. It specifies CASSLTSEKLFF.

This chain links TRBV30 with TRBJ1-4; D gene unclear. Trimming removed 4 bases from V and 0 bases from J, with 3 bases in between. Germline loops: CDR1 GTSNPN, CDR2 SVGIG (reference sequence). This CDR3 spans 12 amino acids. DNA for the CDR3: TGTGCCTGGAAGACAACTAATGAAAAACTGTTTTTT. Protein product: CAWKTTNEKLFF.

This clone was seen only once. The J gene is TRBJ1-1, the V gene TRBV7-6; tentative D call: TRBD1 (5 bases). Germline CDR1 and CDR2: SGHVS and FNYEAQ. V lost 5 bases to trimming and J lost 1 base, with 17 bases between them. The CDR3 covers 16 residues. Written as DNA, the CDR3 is TGTGCCAGCAGCCCGAGTGTGAGGGGATCGAACACTGAAGCTTTCTTT. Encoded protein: CASSPSVRGSNTEAFF.

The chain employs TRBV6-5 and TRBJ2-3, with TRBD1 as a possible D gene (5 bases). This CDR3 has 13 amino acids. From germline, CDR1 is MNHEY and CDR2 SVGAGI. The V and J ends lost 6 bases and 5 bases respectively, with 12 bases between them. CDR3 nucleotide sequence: TGTGCCAGCAGGCGGACAAATCTAGATACGCAGTATTTT. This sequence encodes CASRRTNLDTQYF.

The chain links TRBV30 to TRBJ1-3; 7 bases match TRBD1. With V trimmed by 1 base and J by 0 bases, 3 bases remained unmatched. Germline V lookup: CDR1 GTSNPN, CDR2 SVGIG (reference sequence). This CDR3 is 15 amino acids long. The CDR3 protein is CAWSGRGLSGNTIYF. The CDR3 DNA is TGTGCCTGGAGTGGAAGGGGGCTCTCTGGAAACACCATATATTTT. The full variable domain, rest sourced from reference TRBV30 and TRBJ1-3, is SQTIHQWPATLVQPVGSPLSLECTVEGTSNPNLYWYRQAAGRGLQLLFYSVGIGQISSEVPQNLSASRPQDRQFILSSKKLLLSDSGFYLCAWSGRGLSGNTIYFGEGSWLTVV.

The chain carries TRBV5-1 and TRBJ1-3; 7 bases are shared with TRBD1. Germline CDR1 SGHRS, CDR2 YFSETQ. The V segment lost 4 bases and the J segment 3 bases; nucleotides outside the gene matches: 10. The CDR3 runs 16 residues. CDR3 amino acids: CASSERTGGIGNTIYF. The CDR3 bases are TGCGCCAGCAGCGAGAGGACAGGAGGCATTGGAAACACCATATATTTT. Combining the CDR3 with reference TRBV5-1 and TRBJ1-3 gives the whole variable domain KAGVTQTPRYLIKTRGQQVTLSCSPISGHRSVSWYQQTPGQGLQFLFEYFSETQRNKGNFPGRFSGRQFSNSRSEMNVSTLELGDSALYLCASSERTGGIGNTIYFGEGSWLTVV.

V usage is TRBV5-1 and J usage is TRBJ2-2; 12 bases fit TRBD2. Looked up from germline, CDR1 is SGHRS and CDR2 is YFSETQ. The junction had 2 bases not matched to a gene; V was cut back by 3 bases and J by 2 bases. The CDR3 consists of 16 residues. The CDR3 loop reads CASSSLAGGNTGELFF. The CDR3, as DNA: TGCGCCAGCAGCTCACTAGCGGGGGGTAACACCGGGGAGCTGTTTTTT.

In DNA, the CDR3 is TGTGCCAGCAGCTCATCACAGGGGGCCAACACCATATATTTT. This gives the protein CASSSSQGANTIYF. The chain links TRBV7-2 to TRBJ1-3; 9 bases agree with TRBD1. The CDR3 contains 14 residues. With V trimmed by 4 bases and J by 7 bases, 5 bases remained unmatched. CDR1 and CDR2 from the germline V gene are SGHTA and FQGNSA.

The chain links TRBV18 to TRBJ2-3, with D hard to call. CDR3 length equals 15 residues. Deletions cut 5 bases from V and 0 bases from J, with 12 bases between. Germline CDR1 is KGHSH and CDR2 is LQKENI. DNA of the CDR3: TGTGCCAGCTCAGTCGGAAGGGCCAGCACAGATACGCAGTATTTT. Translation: CASSVGRASTDTQYF.

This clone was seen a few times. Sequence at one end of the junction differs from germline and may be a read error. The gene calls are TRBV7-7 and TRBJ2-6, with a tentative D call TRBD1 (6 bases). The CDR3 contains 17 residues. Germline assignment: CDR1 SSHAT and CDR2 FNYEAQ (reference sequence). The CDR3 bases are TGTGCTAGCAGCTTGGGGACAATTTCATCTGGGGCCAACGTCCTGACTTTC. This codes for CASSLGTISSGANVLTF. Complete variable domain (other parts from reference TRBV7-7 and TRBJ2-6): GAGVSQSPRYKVTKRGQDVTLRCDPISSHATLYWYQQALGQGPEFLTYFNYEAQPDKSGLPSDRFSAERPEGSISTLTIQRTEQRDSAMYRCASSLGTISSGANVLTFGAGSRLTVL.

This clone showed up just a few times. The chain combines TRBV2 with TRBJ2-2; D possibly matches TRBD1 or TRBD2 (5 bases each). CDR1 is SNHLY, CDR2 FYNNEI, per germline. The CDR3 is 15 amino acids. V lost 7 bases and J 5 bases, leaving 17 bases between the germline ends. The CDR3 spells CASMTGQELTGELFF. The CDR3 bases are TGTGCCAGCATGACGGGGCAGGAATTAACCGGGGAGCTGTTTTTT.

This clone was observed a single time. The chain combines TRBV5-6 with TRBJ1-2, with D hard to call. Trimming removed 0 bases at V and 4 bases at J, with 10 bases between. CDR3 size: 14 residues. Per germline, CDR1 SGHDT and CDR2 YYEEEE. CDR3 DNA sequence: TGTGCCAGCAGCTTGGTCGCAGGAGTCTATGGCTACACCTTC. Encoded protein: CASSLVAGVYGYTF. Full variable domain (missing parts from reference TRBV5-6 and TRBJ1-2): DAGVTQSPTHLIKTRGQQVTLRCSPKSGHDTVSWYQQALGQGPQFIFQYYEEEERQRGNFPDRFSGHQFPNYSSELNVNALLLGDSALYLCASSLVAGVYGYTFGSGTRLTVV.

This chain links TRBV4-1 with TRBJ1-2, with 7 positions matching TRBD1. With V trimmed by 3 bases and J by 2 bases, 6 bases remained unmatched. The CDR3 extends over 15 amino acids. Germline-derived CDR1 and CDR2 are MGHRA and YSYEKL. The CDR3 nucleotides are TGCGCCAGCAGCCAGAGGGAGGGGGCGAACTATGGCTACACCTTC. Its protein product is CASSQREGANYGYTF.

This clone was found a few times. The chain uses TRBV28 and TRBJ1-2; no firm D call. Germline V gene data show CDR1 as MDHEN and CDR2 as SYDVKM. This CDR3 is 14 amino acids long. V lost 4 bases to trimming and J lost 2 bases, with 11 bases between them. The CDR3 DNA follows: TGTGCCAGCAGTTCCCCGACGGCCAACTATGGCTACACCTTC. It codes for CASSSPTANYGYTF.

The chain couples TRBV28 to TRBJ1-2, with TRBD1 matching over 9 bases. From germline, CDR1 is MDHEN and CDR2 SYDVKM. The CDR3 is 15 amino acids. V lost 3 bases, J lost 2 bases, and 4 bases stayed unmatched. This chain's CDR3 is CASSFGTGWNYGYTF. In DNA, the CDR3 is TGTGCCAGCAGTTTTGGGACAGGGTGGAACTATGGCTACACCTTC.

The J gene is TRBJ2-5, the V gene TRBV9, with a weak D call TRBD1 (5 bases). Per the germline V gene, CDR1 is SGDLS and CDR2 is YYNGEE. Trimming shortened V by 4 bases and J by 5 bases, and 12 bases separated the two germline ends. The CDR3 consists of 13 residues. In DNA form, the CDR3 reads TGTGCCAGCAGCCATAGGGCAGGGGAGACCCAGTACTTC. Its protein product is CASSHRAGETQYF.